One sample yielded the 18 T cell receptor beta chains listed below, sequenced in a study of T cells after somatic rescue of genetic block. Profiling relied on immunoSEQ multiplex PCR, and the TCRdb table lists in-frame clones only, not all of them. The data contain some 90,000 clones, over 80% of them singletons. The source material was peripheral blood mononuclear cells (PBMCs). The receptors stem from a woman in her late teens or twenties.

This chain links TRBV6-5 with TRBJ2-1, with 13 positions matching TRBD2. The CDR3 is 14 residues long. The V gene end was trimmed by 6 bases and the J gene end by 8 bases; junction bases not matched to a gene: 4. Germline CDR1 is MNHEY and CDR2 is SVGAGI. Here the CDR3 reads CASRTSGRLDEQFF. CDR3 in DNA: TGTGCCAGCAGGACTAGCGGGAGGTTGGATGAGCAGTTCTTC.

Details on this clone: An end of the junction differs from the germline gene, which may be a read error. V usage is TRBV7-7 and J usage is TRBJ2-1, with 8 bases fitting TRBD2. The CDR3 contains 15 residues. Germline V gene lookup returns CDR1 SSHAT and CDR2 FNYEAQ (reference sequence). The CDR3 DNA sequence: TGTGCTAGCAGCTTACAACTAGCGGCATACAATGAGCAGTTCTTC. It yields the protein CASSLQLAAYNEQFF.

J is TRBJ2-6 and V is TRBV6-1; D uncertain. The CDR3 runs 15 residues. V dropped 1 base and J dropped 0 bases, with 4 bases sitting between them. Germline CDR1 and CDR2: MNHNS and SASEGT. The CDR3 reads CASSEVGSGANVLTF. CDR3 nucleotide sequence: TGTGCCAGCAGTGAAGTGGGCTCTGGGGCCAACGTCCTGACTTTC.

CDR3: CASSPIDPYGYTF. The CDR3 DNA reads as TGTGCCAGTAGTCCCATCGACCCCTATGGCTACACCTTC. This chain connects TRBV19 to TRBJ1-2; D not certain. There are 13 residues in the CDR3. Looked up from germline, CDR1 is LNHDA and CDR2 is SQIVND (reference sequence). Trimming removed 5 bases at V and 4 bases at J, with 11 bases between.

The chain combines TRBV5-4 with TRBJ2-5; 8 bases agree with TRBD1. V trimming: 3 bases; J trimming: 2 bases; junction bases outside the gene matches: 0. CDR3 length equals 13 residues. Germline CDR1 is SGHNT and CDR2 is YYREEE (reference sequence). The CDR3 here is CASSWTGQETQYF. CDR3 sequence (DNA): TGTGCCAGCAGCTGGACAGGGCAAGAGACCCAGTACTTC. The full variable domain, with the rest looked up from reference TRBV5-4 and TRBJ2-5, is ETGVTQSPTHLIKTRGQQVTLRCSSQSGHNTVSWYQQALGQGPQFIFQYYREEENGRGNFPPRFSGLQFPNYSSELNVNALELDDSALYLCASSWTGQETQYFGPGTRLLVL.

The chain uses TRBV7-2 and TRBJ1-5, with TRBD1 as a possible D gene (5 bases). The CDR3 consists of 13 residues. V was clipped by 2 bases and J by 9 bases, with 11 bases between them. CDR1 SGHTA and CDR2 FQGNSA come from the germline V gene. The CDR3 reads CASSLLTGGPQHF. CDR3 in DNA: TGTGCCAGCAGCTTATTGACCGGGGGGCCCCAGCATTTT.

CDR3 nucleotides: TGTGCAAGTCGCTTAGCCTTACTAGCGGGAGGGCCCTTCGTTTACGGTGAGCAGTTCTTC. It yields the protein CASRLALLAGGPFVYGEQFF. The rearrangement joins TRBV12-2 to TRBJ2-1; the table gives TRBD2 as D, unverified against the DNA. TRBV12-2 counts as a pseudogene. The CDR3 loop spans 20 amino acids.

The chain employs TRBV6-6 and TRBJ1-1; 8 bases line up with TRBD1. The V gene end was trimmed by 5 bases and the J gene end by 8 bases; junction bases not matched to a gene: 10. The CDR3 consists of 14 residues. CDR1 is MNHNY and CDR2 is SVGAGI in the germline V gene (reference sequence). Here the CDR3 DNA reads TGTGCCAGCAGTCTCCCCGGTGGACAGGGCGAAGCTTTCTTT. Translating gives CASSLPGGQGEAFF.

J is TRBJ2-1 and V is TRBV5-1; 7 bases agree with TRBD1. CDR1 SGHRS and CDR2 YFSETQ come from the germline V gene. The CDR3 is 15 amino acids. Germline trimming cut 3 bases from V and 3 bases from J; bases unmatched to any gene: 6. The CDR3 sequence: CASSWGTDHYNEQFF. The CDR3 bases are TGCGCCAGCAGCTGGGGGACAGACCACTACAATGAGCAGTTCTTC.

This rearrangement joins TRBV11-1 to TRBJ2-3; D is undetermined. Germline values: CDR1 SGHAT, CDR2 FQDESV (reference sequence). The CDR3 contains 13 residues. The germline V and J ends were trimmed by 3 bases and 1 base, with 5 bases remaining between them. The CDR3 coding sequence is TGTGCCAGCAGCTTTTTGGGCACAGATACGCAGTATTTT. Protein: CASSFLGTDTQYF.

V is TRBV11-2 and J is TRBJ2-3; 7 bases line up with TRBD1. V was clipped by 4 bases and J by 3 bases; unmatched bases: 7. CDR1 is SGHAT, CDR2 FQNNGV, per germline. This CDR3 has 15 amino acids. This CDR3 is CASSYQTGSTDTQYF. CDR3 DNA: TGTGCCAGCAGCTACCAGACAGGGTCGACAGATACGCAGTATTTT.

The chain employs TRBV7-9 and TRBJ1-2; weak D call: TRBD1 (5 bases). Trimming took off 0 bases at V and 3 bases at J, with 11 bases between the two ends. The CDR3 totals 15 residues. Per the germline V gene, CDR1 is SEHNR and CDR2 is FQNEAQ (reference sequence). CDR3 sequence reads: CASSLARQGYYGYTF. In DNA, the CDR3 is TGTGCCAGCAGCTTAGCGAGGCAGGGCTACTATGGCTACACCTTC.

The chain recombines TRBV9 with TRBJ1-1; tentatively, D is TRBD1 (6 bases). The V gene's germline CDR1 is SGDLS and CDR2 YYNGEE. This CDR3 comprises 15 residues. Trimming left V 3 bases short and J 6 bases short, with 18 bases between. The DNA of the CDR3 is TGTGCCAGCAGCGGGCCGGGACACCCATCGGCTGAAGCTTTCTTT. It specifies CASSGPGHPSAEAFF.

The chain couples TRBV7-9 to TRBJ2-7; no clear D gene. Per germline, CDR1 SEHNR and CDR2 FQNEAQ (reference sequence). With 2 bases removed from V and 2 bases from J, the gap between germline ends came to 13 bases. The CDR3 sequence is 15 residues long. The CDR3 DNA reads TGTGCCAGCAGCTTAAGTTTGGGCCGTACCTACGAGCAGTACTTC. It translates to CASSLSLGRTYEQYF.

For the CDR3, the DNA is TGTGCCAGCAGCTTAGGGCTAGCGGGTACCTACAATGAGCAGTTCTTC. It codes for CASSLGLAGTYNEQFF. This chain uses TRBV11-2 with TRBJ2-1; 8 bases line up with TRBD2. After removal of 1 base from V and 2 bases from J, the junction contained 4 bases not matched to a gene. The CDR3 spans 16 residues. Germline CDR1 and CDR2: SGHAT and FQNNGV. Filled out from reference TRBV11-2 and TRBJ2-1, the complete variable domain reads EAGVAQSPRYKIIEKRQSVAFWCNPISGHATLYWYQQILGQGPKLLIQFQNNGVVDDSQLPKDRFSAERLKGVDSTLKIQPAKLEDSAVYLCASSLGLAGTYNEQFFGPGTRLTVL.

The chain uses TRBV11-3 and TRBJ2-3; D is unclear. V lost 3 bases and J 3 bases, leaving 7 bases between the germline ends. Looked up from germline, CDR1 is SGHNT and CDR2 is YENEEA. The CDR3 length is 13 residues. CDR3 loop: CASSFGLTDTQYF. CDR3 sequence (DNA): TGTGCCAGCAGCTTTGGCCTTACAGATACGCAGTATTTT.

The V gene is TRBV30, the J gene TRBJ2-7; TRBD2 aligns across 7 bases. Trimming at V came to 2 bases and at J to 1 base, leaving 8 bases not matched to a gene. Germline V gene data show CDR1 as GTSNPN and CDR2 as SVGIG (reference sequence). The CDR3 has 15 amino acids. The CDR3 loop is CAWSQAGVGSYEQYF. The CDR3 nucleotides read TGTGCCTGGAGTCAGGCGGGGGTCGGGTCCTACGAGCAGTACTTC.

This clone is a singleton in its sample. This sequence joins TRBV28 and TRBJ1-2; D gene uncertain. The CDR3 is made up of 12 amino acids. CDR1 MDHEN and CDR2 SYDVKM come from the germline V gene. The V gene lost 3 bases and the J gene lost 8 bases, with 10 bases spanning the gap. Written as DNA, the CDR3 is TGTGCCAGCAGTTTGGCCCCCTGGGGCTACACCTTC. Translating it yields CASSLAPWGYTF.